These 15 T cell receptor beta chains share one sample of origin, sequenced in a study of beta chain features in type 1 diabetes. Broader study findings: Type 1 diabetes patients showed a moderate but significant shortening of TCRB CDR3s in all four CD4+ subsets.

The antigens these receptors bind are not known. cDNA synthesis used the whole RNA isolate, giving expressed TCRB sequences. Profiled with immunoSEQ multiplex PCR; TCRdb holds only in-frame clones, not every one. Here the sample spans some 250,000 clones, about a tenth being singletons. Input material: naive CD4+ T cells from blood. Source of these receptors: a man aged 25 to 40 with type 1 diabetes.

In DNA, the CDR3 is TGTGCCAGCAGTACAGGGGTGAGGACCTACGAGCAGTACTTC. This sequence encodes CASSTGVRTYEQYF. The J gene is TRBJ2-7, the V gene TRBV6-5; 7 nucleotides align to TRBD1. Germline lookup yields CDR1 MNHEY and CDR2 SVGAGI. With V trimmed by 5 bases and J by 2 bases, 6 bases remained unmatched. The CDR3 is 14 amino acids.

This chain uses TRBV30 with TRBJ1-2; D unresolved. Trimming removed 0 bases at V and 4 bases at J, with 9 bases between. The CDR3 has 13 amino acids. The germline gives CDR1 GTSNPN, CDR2 SVGIG (reference sequence). CDR3 DNA sequence: TGTGCCTGGAGTGTGGTATTGCGCTATGGCTACACCTTC. Amino acids: CAWSVVLRYGYTF.

This clone was seen a few times. The chain couples TRBV15 to TRBJ2-1; 11 bases agree with TRBD1. CDR3 length: 17 residues. The germline gives CDR1 LNHNV, CDR2 YYDKDF (reference sequence). The ends lost 2 bases at V and 4 bases at J; junction bases unmatched: 7. The CDR3, as DNA: TGTGCCACCAGCAGAAGGACAGGGGGCGAAGTTTACAATGAGCAGTTCTTC. Residues: CATSRRTGGEVYNEQFF.

The J gene is TRBJ1-1, the V gene TRBV9; perhaps TRBD1 as D (5 bases). Trimming removed 3 bases from V and 5 bases from J, with 17 bases in between. The CDR3 has 15 amino acids. Germline-derived CDR1 and CDR2 are SGDLS and YYNGEE. The CDR3 loop is CASSEFRVKGTEAFF. In nucleotides, the CDR3 is TGTGCCAGCAGCGAGTTTAGGGTCAAGGGGACTGAAGCTTTCTTT.

The chain has TRBV7-3 and TRBJ2-1, with 8 bases aligning to TRBD2. The CDR3 has 16 residues. Germline CDR1 is SGHTA and CDR2 is FQGTGA. Unmatched junction bases numbered 10, after V lost 5 bases and J lost 4 bases. In DNA, the CDR3 is TGTGCCAGCAGCCCGGCGAGCGGGGGCGCATACAATGAGCAGTTCTTC. Translation gives CASSPASGGAYNEQFF.

This clone was detected a few times. V gene TRBV5-4 combines with J gene TRBJ1-5; TRBD1 is a possible D gene (5 bases). The CDR3 totals 15 residues. Per germline, CDR1 SGHNT and CDR2 YYREEE (reference sequence). V lost 4 bases to trimming and J lost 2 bases, with 13 bases between them. The DNA for the CDR3 is TGTGCCAGCAGCCTGGGTGGGGCGCGCAATCAGCCCCAGCATTTT. Amino acid sequence: CASSLGGARNQPQHF.

The chain has TRBV30 and TRBJ1-5, with 10 nucleotides matching TRBD1. CDR3 length: 12 residues. Germline V CDR1 and CDR2: GTSNPN, SVGIG (reference sequence). J lost 7 bases, V lost 5 bases, and 2 bases had no gene match. CDR3 nucleotides: TGTGCCTGGGACAGGGGGCGACAGCCCCAGCATTTT. This codes for CAWDRGRQPQHF.

The genes are TRBV23-1 and TRBJ2-2; no reliable D call. TRBV23-1 is marked as an open reading frame, function uncertain. The CDR3 extends over 17 amino acids. V was clipped by 2 bases and J by 4 bases, with 17 bases between them. CDR3 in DNA: TGCGCCAGCAGTCAAAGCATGCCTCGGGTAGGCACCGGGGAGCTGTTTTTT. It translates to CASSQSMPRVGTGELFF.

The rearrangement uses TRBV28 and TRBJ1-6; D remains ambiguous. Between the trimmed V and J ends, which lost 5 bases and 14 bases, there was a span of 16 bases. Germline V CDR1 and CDR2: MDHEN, SYDVKM. The CDR3 runs to 13 residues. CDR3 protein: CASSTPGAQSLHF. Written as DNA, the CDR3 is TGTGCCAGCAGTACCCCGGGAGCCCAGTCCCTCCACTTT.

V usage is TRBV5-4 and J usage is TRBJ2-5; 9 nucleotides match TRBD2. The V gene end was trimmed by 6 bases and the J gene end by 2 bases; junction bases not matched to a gene: 8. CDR1 and CDR2 from the germline V gene are SGHNT and YYREEE (reference sequence). This CDR3 has 15 residues. CDR3 region: CASTRGSGGQETQYF. The CDR3 DNA follows: TGTGCCAGCACCCGGGGGAGCGGGGGGCAAGAGACCCAGTACTTC.

This sequence joins TRBV29-1 and TRBJ1-2; 8 bases align to TRBD1. The germline CDR1 and CDR2 sequences are SQVTM and ANQGSEA. Trimming at V came to 5 bases and at J to 7 bases, leaving 12 bases not matched to a gene. This CDR3 spans 14 amino acids. CDR3: CSVMPGGPPTGYTF. The CDR3 DNA is TGCAGCGTTATGCCAGGGGGCCCCCCCACTGGCTACACCTTC.

To note about this clone: The same CDR3 is also encoded by other DNA sequences in this sample. The chain employs TRBV5-1 and TRBJ2-5; the D is unclear. Trimming left V 0 bases short and J 1 base short, with 4 bases between. Germline assignment: CDR1 SGHRS and CDR2 YFSETQ. This CDR3 has 13 amino acids. As DNA, the CDR3 is TGCGCCAGCAGCTTGGATAGCCAAGAGACCCAGTACTTC. The encoded protein is CASSLDSQETQYF.

J is TRBJ1-2 and V is TRBV27; no clear D gene. Germline V lookup: CDR1 MNHEY, CDR2 SMNVEV (reference sequence). Trimming removed 7 bases from V and 0 bases from J, with 15 bases in between. The length of the CDR3 is 15 residues. CDR3 residues: CASKRAAPTNYGYTF. The CDR3 region has the DNA TGTGCCAGCAAGAGGGCGGCACCTACTAACTATGGCTACACCTTC.

The chain recombines TRBV5-4 with TRBJ2-5; 10 bases line up with TRBD2. This CDR3 comprises 16 residues. Trimming took 4 bases from V and 4 from J; bases not matched to a gene: 10. The germline V gene encodes CDR1 SGHNT and CDR2 YYREEE (reference sequence). CDR3 sequence reads: CASSAISGGVSETQYF. DNA for the CDR3: TGTGCCAGCAGCGCCATCAGCGGGGGGGTTTCAGAGACCCAGTACTTC.

This clone was detected only a few times. This chain links TRBV5-1 with TRBJ1-5; the D is unclear. The CDR3 sequence is 13 residues long. The germline V gene encodes CDR1 SGHRS and CDR2 YFSETQ. V lost 3 bases and J 5 bases, leaving 9 bases between the germline ends. The CDR3 here is CASSWAVDQPQHF. The DNA for the CDR3 is TGCGCCAGCAGCTGGGCAGTTGATCAGCCCCAGCATTTT. Using reference TRBV5-1 and TRBJ1-5 for the parts outside the CDR3, the full variable domain is KAGVTQTPRYLIKTRGQQVTLSCSPISGHRSVSWYQQTPGQGLQFLFEYFSETQRNKGNFPGRFSGRQFSNSRSEMNVSTLELGDSALYLCASSWAVDQPQHFGDGTRLSIL.